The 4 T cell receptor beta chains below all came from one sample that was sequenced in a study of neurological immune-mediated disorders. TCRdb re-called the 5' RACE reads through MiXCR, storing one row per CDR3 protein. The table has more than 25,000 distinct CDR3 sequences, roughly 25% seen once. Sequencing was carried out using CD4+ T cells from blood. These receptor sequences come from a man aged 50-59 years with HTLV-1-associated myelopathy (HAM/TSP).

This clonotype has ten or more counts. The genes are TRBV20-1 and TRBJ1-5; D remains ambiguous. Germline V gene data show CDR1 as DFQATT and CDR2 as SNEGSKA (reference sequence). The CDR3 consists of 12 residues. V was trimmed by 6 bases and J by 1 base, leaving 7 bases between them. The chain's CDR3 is CSALVSNQPQHF. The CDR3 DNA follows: TGCAGTGCACTGGTCAGCAATCAGCCCCAGCATTTT.

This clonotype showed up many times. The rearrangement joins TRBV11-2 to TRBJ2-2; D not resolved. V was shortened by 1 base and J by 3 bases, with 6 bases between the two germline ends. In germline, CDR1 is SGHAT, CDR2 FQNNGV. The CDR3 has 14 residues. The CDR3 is CASSLGVDTGELFF. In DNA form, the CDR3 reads TGTGCCAGCAGCTTAGGGGTGGACACCGGGGAGCTGTTTTTT.

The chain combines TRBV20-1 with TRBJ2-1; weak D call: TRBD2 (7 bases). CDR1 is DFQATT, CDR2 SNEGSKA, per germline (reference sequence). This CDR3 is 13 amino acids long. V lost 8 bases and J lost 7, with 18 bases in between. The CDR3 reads CSSGGGGANEQFF. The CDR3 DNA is TGCAGTAGTGGAGGGGGGGGCGCGAATGAGCAGTTCTTC.

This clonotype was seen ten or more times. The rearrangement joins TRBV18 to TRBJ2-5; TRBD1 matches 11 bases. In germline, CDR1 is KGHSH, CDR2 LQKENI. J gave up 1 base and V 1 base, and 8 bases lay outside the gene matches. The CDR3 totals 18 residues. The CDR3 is CASSPLWAGTGGQETQYF. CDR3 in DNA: TGTGCCAGCTCACCACTTTGGGCCGGGACAGGGGGCCAAGAGACCCAGTACTTC.